This T cell receptor beta chain was found in a study of T cell responses to AZD1222 COVID-19 vaccine (dated by TCRdb to about 2021). As for the study more broadly: Because spike-specific TCR depth and breadth did not differ between the two schedules, AZD1222 recipients who got a second dose at roughly 4 weeks were pooled with those who got a second dose at roughly 12 weeks. A total of about 250 trial participants underwent TCR sequencing, of whom roughly 210 had received two doses of AZD1222 and 26 had received two doses of the MenACWY control vaccine. Trial participants were enrolled by age into 18-55, 56-69 and 70-plus year subgroups, with roughly 160, 29 and 62 TCR-sequenced participants respectively.

The CDR3 regions of human TCRbeta chains were analyzed by immunosequencing. The study's own analysis went as follows. Repertoire TCRs were matched against a reference library of SARS-CoV-2-specific TCRs generated with the MIRA antigen-specificity platform. Breadth was defined as the fraction of unique TCRs that were SARS-CoV-2-associated. Depth was defined as the fraction of total T cells that were SARS-CoV-2-associated. Each spike-specific TCR was assigned to its reactive spike region and to a CD4 or CD8 class using the MIRA data. Log10-transformed breadth and depth values were compared by one-way ANOVA with Sidak's multiple comparisons tests. Held by TCRdb, this immuneACCESS table contains in-frame sequences only and omits some clones. Under half of the omission traces to an unresolved V gene where checked; the cause of the rest is unknown. The DNA was the basis for D and trimming; V, J and clone size are from that table. The sample has roughly 100,000 clones on record, roughly 88% of them singletons. Of the sample, over 4.5% falls within the top ten clones.

In regard to this clone: There is no known antigen for this receptor. No base quality values were provided; no much bigger clone lies one nucleotide off.

The trim is 0 bases for V and 6 bases for J, with a gap of 6 bases between the germline ends. Taken from the germline V gene, the CDR1 and CDR2 loops are SQVTM and ANQGSEA. The CDR3, from cysteine to phenylalanine, totals 12 residues. Kept here is only the CDR3 DNA, which spans 36 bases and is read in frame from base 1. The sample's time point label, in plain terms: baseline before first vaccination. Vaccinee samples came from UK trials COV001 and COV002, including a single-blind randomized controlled phase 2/3 trial of AZD1222 (ChAdOx1 nCoV-19) in healthy adults. For TCRbeta chain sequencing, PBMC samples were collected from trial participants at day 0 and at day 28 after the second dose. General study outcomes and caveats: Only five to seven AZD1222 recipients were SARS-CoV-2 seropositive at baseline, limiting conclusions about previously exposed vaccinees. The whole spike protein was spanned by vaccine-associated CD4 TCRs, and dominant responses were seen in regions 160-218 and 743-854. The 56-69-year group was small, and its depth increase did not reach significance, likely because of low power. After two AZD1222 doses, both the breadth and the depth of spike-specific TCRs were significantly higher than at day 0 and than in MenACWY recipients. Because no day 14 peak-response samples were available, repertoires were characterized only after the peak T cell response. Epitopes outside the regions mutated in the B.1.351 and B.1.1.7 variants were reportedly recognized by nearly half of the unique spike-specific TCRs. Participants were mostly white British and included more females than males, and it was suggested by the authors that clonal diversity may have been underestimated.

The origin of this receptor is an adult in good health. The specimen comprised peripheral blood, sampled on day 0 of AZD1222 vaccination. The V and J segments used are TRBV29-1 and TRBJ2-1; too little of a D gene remains to name it. The CDR3: CSVEDLFNEQFF. The bases read TGCAGCGTTGAAGATCTGTTCAATGAGCAGTTCTTC.